The clone carrying this TCR beta chain has a single count. The sample contains more than one DNA sequence encoding this CDR3. The table came from immunoSEQ multiplex PCR; TCRdb's copy has only in-frame clones and leaves some out. The sample carries 350,000 to 450,000 clones, 85% to 90% recorded once. Germline CDR1 SGHRS, CDR2 YFSETQ. The V gene end was trimmed by 0 bases and the J gene end by 3 bases; junction bases not matched to a gene: 0. The CDR3 length is 15 residues. The sample is drawn from a study of blood T cell repertoires in COVID-19. Study as a whole: PBMCs, B-cell-depleted T cells, or T cells were the source of the cDNA or gDNA that made up the material.

The rearrangement links TRBV5-1 to TRBJ2-1; 10 positions match TRBD2. The sequenced sample consisted of PBMCs or T cells enriched from blood (not recorded which). The receptor was isolated from a man aged 25 to 45 who had recovered from COVID-19. The CDR3 coding sequence is TGCGCCAGCAGCTTGGCTAGCGGGAGCTACAATGAGCAGTTCTTC. Residues: CASSLASGSYNEQFF. The whole variable domain, filled in from reference TRBV5-1 and TRBJ2-1, reads KAGVTQTPRYLIKTRGQQVTLSCSPISGHRSVSWYQQTPGQGLQFLFEYFSETQRNKGNFPGRFSGRQFSNSRSEMNVSTLELGDSALYLCASSLASGSYNEQFFGPGTRLTVL.